Each of the 12 T cell receptor beta chains below was sequenced from the same sample in a study of cytomegalovirus exposure and HLA in healthy donors. The PCR was carried out with 60 Vbeta primers and 13 Jbeta primers. Using immunoSEQ multiplex PCR, the repertoire was profiled, and TCRdb retains in-frame clones only, with some absent. The sample consists of some 130,000 clones, roughly three fifths of them appearing once. The specimen sequenced was PBMCs. These receptors were taken from a man in his forties in good health and CMV-seropositive.

In regard to this clone: The junction does not match germline at one end; this may be a read error. The V gene is TRBV5-6, the J gene TRBJ2-5, with 7 nucleotides matching TRBD1. In germline, CDR1 is SGHDT, CDR2 YYEEEE. The length of the CDR3 is 14 residues. The CDR3 is CASSLGFNSGQRNF. Here the CDR3 DNA reads TGTGCCAGCAGCTTGGGGTTTAATTCGGGACAGCGAAACTTC.

V is TRBV4-3 and J is TRBJ1-2; tentative D call: TRBD1 (6 bases). Trimming removed 0 bases at V and 3 bases at J, with 8 bases between. There are 14 residues in the CDR3. Germline loops: CDR1 LGHNA, CDR2 YSLEER. The CDR3 bases are TGCGCCAGCAGCCAAGAACAGGGACACTATGGCTACACCTTC. Residues: CASSQEQGHYGYTF.

This chain joins TRBV11-2 and TRBJ2-7; D perhaps matches TRBD2 (5 bases). CDR3 length: 15 residues. Trimming removed 1 base from V and 1 base from J, with 11 bases in between. The V gene's germline CDR1 is SGHAT and CDR2 FQNNGV. This CDR3 is CASSLVGRRSYEQYF. As DNA, the CDR3 is TGTGCCAGCAGCTTAGTGGGTAGGAGGTCCTACGAGCAGTACTTC.

The CDR3 loop is CASRYTGELFF. The CDR3 bases are TGTGCCAGTAGATATACCGGGGAGCTGTTTTTT. The rearrangement uses TRBV28 and TRBJ2-2, with D unresolved. CDR1 and CDR2 (germline): MDHEN, SYDVKM. The CDR3 loop spans 11 amino acids. The ends were cut back, 9 bases at V and 5 bases at J, with 7 bases in the middle.

The CDR3 coding sequence is TGTGCCAGCAGTTTAGAGCGAAATGAAAAACTGTTTTTT. It encodes CASSLERNEKLFF. This chain connects TRBV27 to TRBJ1-4; D is uncertain. The germline gives CDR1 MNHEY, CDR2 SMNVEV (reference sequence). With 2 bases removed from V and 5 bases from J, the gap between germline ends came to 6 bases. This CDR3 is 13 amino acids long. Full variable domain (missing parts from reference TRBV27 and TRBJ1-4): EAQVTQNPRYLITVTGKKLTVTCSQNMNHEYMSWYRQDPGLGLRQIYYSMNVEVTDKGDVPEGYKVSRKEKRNFPLILESPSPNQTSLYFCASSLERNEKLFFGSGTQLSVL.

The sample holds a few counts of this clone. The chain combines TRBV18 with TRBJ1-1; a weak D match, TRBD1 (6 bases). V lost 3 bases, J lost 0 bases, and 11 bases lay in between. The CDR3 covers 15 residues. Looked up from germline, CDR1 is KGHSH and CDR2 is LQKENI. The CDR3 nucleotides are TGTGCCAGCTCACCCGAACAGGGACTGAACACTGAAGCTTTCTTT. It translates to CASSPEQGLNTEAFF.

The chain couples TRBV10-3 to TRBJ2-1, with 13 positions matching TRBD2. The V gene's germline CDR1 is ENHRY and CDR2 SYGVKD. The CDR3 is 13 residues long. After removal of 6 bases from V and 15 bases from J, the junction contained 8 bases not matched to a gene. The CDR3 bases are TGTGCCATCAGGAGCGGACTAGCGGGGGATCTGTTCTTC. This translates into CAIRSGLAGDLFF.

The chain carries TRBV5-4 and TRBJ2-7; possible D gene TRBD2, 6 bases. The CDR3 runs to 15 residues. The ends were cut back, 4 bases at V and 5 bases at J, with 19 bases in the middle. CDR1 and CDR2 from the germline V gene are SGHNT and YYREEE (reference sequence). The CDR3 spells CASSVHAGSVNEQYF. The CDR3 region has the DNA TGTGCCAGCAGCGTTCATGCGGGGTCGGTCAACGAGCAGTACTTC.

The chain recombines TRBV21-1 with TRBJ1-2; the table gives TRBD1 as D, unverified against the DNA. TRBV21-1 is noted as a pseudogene. The CDR3 is 18 amino acids. This chain's CDR3 is CASSNWGDRAIHIYGYTF. As DNA, the CDR3 is TGTGCCAGCAGCAATTGGGGGGACAGGGCTATTCATATCTATGGCTACACCTTC.

This chain uses TRBV7-2 with TRBJ2-2; 7 positions match TRBD2. The CDR3 totals 16 residues. CDR1 is SGHTA and CDR2 is FQGNSA in the germline V gene. V was clipped by 3 bases and J by 4 bases; unmatched bases: 8. CDR3 bases: TGTGCCAGCAGCTTGGGGGGAGGGCCGAGCACCGGGGAGCTGTTTTTT. Translating gives CASSLGGGPSTGELFF. The entire variable domain, with the rest obtained from reference TRBV7-2 and TRBJ2-2, is as follows: GAGVSQSPSNKVTEKGKDVELRCDPISGHTALYWYRQSLGQGLEFLIYFQGNSAPDKSGLPSDRFSAERTGGSVSTLTIQRTQQEDSAVYLCASSLGGGPSTGELFFGEGSRLTVL.

The chain links TRBV29-1 to TRBJ2-5; D is unclear. The CDR3 has 13 amino acids. Trimming shortened V by 5 bases and J by 1 base, and 11 bases separated the two germline ends. Per germline, CDR1 SQVTM and CDR2 ANQGSEA. The CDR3, as DNA: TGCAGCGTTAAGATTAGAACCCAAGAGACCCAGTACTTC. Translated: CSVKIRTQETQYF.

This clone was observed once. J is TRBJ2-7 and V is TRBV5-4; a possible D gene is TRBD2 (5 bases). This CDR3 region has 15 residues. V was shortened by 4 bases and J by 7 bases, with 21 bases between the two germline ends. Germline lookup yields CDR1 SGHNT and CDR2 YYREEE (reference sequence). The CDR3 nucleotides read TGTGCCAGCAGCACCCCCGGGATAGATATAAGGGAGCAGTACTTC. This translates into CASSTPGIDIREQYF.